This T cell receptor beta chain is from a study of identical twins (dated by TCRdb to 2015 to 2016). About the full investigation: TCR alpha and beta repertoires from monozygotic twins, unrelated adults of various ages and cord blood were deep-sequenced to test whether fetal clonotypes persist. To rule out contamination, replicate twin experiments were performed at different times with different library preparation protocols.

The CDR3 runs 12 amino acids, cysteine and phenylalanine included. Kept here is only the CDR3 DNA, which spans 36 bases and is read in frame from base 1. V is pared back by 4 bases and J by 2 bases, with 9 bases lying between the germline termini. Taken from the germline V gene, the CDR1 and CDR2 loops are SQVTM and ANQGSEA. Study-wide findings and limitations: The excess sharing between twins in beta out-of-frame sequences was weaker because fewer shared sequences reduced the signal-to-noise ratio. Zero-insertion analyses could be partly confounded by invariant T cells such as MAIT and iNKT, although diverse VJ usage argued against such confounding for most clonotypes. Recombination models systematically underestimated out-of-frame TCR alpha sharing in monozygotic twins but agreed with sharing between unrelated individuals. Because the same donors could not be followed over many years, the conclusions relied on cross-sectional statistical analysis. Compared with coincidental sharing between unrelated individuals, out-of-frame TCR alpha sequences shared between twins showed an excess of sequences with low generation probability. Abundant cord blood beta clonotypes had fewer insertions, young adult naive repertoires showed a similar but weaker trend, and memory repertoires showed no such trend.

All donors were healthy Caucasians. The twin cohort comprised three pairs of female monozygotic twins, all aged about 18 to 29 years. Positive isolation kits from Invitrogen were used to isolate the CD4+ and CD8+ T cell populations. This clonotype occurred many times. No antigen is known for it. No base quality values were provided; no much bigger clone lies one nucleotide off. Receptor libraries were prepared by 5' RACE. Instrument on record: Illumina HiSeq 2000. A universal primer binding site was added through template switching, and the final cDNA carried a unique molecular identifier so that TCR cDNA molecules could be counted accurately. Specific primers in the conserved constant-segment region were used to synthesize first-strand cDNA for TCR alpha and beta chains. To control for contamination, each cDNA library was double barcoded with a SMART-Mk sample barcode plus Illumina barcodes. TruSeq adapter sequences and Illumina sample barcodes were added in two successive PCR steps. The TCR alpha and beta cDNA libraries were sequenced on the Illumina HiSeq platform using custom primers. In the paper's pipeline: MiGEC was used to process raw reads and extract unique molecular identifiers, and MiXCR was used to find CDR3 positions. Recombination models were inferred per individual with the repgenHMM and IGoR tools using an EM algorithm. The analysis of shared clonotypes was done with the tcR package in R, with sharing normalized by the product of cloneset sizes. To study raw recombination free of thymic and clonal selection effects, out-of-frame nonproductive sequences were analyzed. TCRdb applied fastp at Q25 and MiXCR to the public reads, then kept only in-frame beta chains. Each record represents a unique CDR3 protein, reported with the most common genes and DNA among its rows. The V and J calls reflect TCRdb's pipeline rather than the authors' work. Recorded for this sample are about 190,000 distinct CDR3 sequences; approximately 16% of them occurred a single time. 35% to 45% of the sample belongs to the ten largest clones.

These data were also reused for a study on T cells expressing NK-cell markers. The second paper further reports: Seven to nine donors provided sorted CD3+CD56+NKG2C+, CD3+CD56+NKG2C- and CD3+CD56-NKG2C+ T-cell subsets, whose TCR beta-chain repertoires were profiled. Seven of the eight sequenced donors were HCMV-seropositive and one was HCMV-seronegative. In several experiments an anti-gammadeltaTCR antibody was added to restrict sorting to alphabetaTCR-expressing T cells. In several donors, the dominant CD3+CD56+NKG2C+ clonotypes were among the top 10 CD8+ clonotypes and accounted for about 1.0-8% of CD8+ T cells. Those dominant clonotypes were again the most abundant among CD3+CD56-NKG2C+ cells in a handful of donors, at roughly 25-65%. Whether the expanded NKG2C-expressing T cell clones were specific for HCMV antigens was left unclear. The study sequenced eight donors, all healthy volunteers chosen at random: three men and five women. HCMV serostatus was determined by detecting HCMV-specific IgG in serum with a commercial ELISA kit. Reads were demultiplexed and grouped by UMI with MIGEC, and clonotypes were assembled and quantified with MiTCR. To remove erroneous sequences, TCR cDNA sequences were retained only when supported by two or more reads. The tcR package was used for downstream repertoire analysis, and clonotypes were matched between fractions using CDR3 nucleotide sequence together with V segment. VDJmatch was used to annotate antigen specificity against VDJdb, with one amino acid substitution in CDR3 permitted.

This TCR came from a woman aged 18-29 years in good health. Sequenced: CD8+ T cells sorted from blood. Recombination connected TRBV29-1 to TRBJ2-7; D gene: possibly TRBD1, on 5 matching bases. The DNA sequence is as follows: TGCAGCGTTGGAGACAGTACCTACGAGCAGTACTTC. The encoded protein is CSVGDSTYEQYF.